One sample yielded the 22 T cell receptor beta chains listed below, sequenced in a study of CD8+CD57+ T cells in acquired aplastic anemia. The template for TCR beta VDJ and CDR3 sequence profiling was genomic DNA. Each CDR3 protein gets one entry after TCRdb re-called the reads with MiXCR. The sample holds around 150,000 distinct CDR3 sequences; 71% are singletons and the top ten take around 45%. Only patients with CD8+CD57+ cell expansion on flow cytometry were chosen for sequencing. The specimen sequenced was sorted CD4+, CD8+, or CD8+CD57+ T cells (not recorded which) from PBMCs. The origin of the receptors is a human donor with aplastic anemia.

This clonotype turned up a few times. The V and J genes are TRBV4-3 and TRBJ2-6, with a weak D call TRBD2 (6 bases). CDR1 and CDR2 (germline): LGHNA, YSLEER. V was clipped by 2 bases and J by 0 bases, with 11 bases between them. The CDR3 is 17 residues long. The CDR3 DNA is TGCGCCAGCAGCCAAAACGGAGGGGTCTCTGGGGCCAACGTCCTGACTTTC. It specifies CASSQNGGVSGANVLTF.

With regard to this clonotype: The germline gene is not matched at one end of the junction; a read error may be the cause. The chain recombines TRBV7-9 with TRBJ2-7; tentatively, D is TRBD1 or TRBD2 (6 bases each). CDR1 SEHNR and CDR2 FQNEAQ come from the germline V gene (reference sequence). The CDR3 is made up of 18 amino acids. The CDR3 DNA reads TGCGCCAGCAGCTTGGGGGGTAAGGGTGGGGGGACAACCTACGAGCAGTACTTC. It is translated as CASSLGGKGGGTTYEQYF.

This chain connects TRBV7-9 to TRBJ1-1; no firm D call. V was shortened by 4 bases and J by 1 base, with 10 bases between the two germline ends. The CDR3 has 14 residues. The germline gives CDR1 SEHNR, CDR2 FQNEAQ (reference sequence). CDR3 coding DNA: TGTGCCAGCAGCTCGTGGGCTGAGAACACTGAAGCTTTCTTT. Protein: CASSSWAENTEAFF.

CDR3 sequence (DNA): TGTGCCAGCAGTTCGTTCGACAAAATGAACACTGAAGCTTTCTTT. This codes for CASSSFDKMNTEAFF. The chain has TRBV6-5 and TRBJ1-1; D unclear. Germline CDR1 reads MNHEY; CDR2 reads SVGAGI. Deletions cut 4 bases from V and 0 bases from J, with 12 bases between. The CDR3 spans 15 residues.

This clonotype was counted ten times or more. V gene TRBV27 combines with J gene TRBJ1-6; 8 bases map to TRBD1. Trimming removed 5 bases from V and 4 bases from J; junction bases left unmatched: 4. In germline, CDR1 is MNHEY, CDR2 SMNVEV (reference sequence). This CDR3 has 15 amino acids. The CDR3 nucleotides are TGTGCCAGCAGTGACCGGGACAGGTATAATTCACCCCTCCACTTT. Its protein is CASSDRDRYNSPLHF.

The chain recombines TRBV7-3 with TRBJ2-2; a possible D gene is TRBD1 (6 bases). V was clipped by 5 bases and J by 5 bases, with 12 bases between them. The CDR3 totals 14 residues. Germline assignment: CDR1 SGHTA and CDR2 FQGTGA. The CDR3 region has the DNA TGTGCCAGCAGCGCCCTCAGGGGAACCGGGGAGCTGTTTTTT. As protein: CASSALRGTGELFF.

The chain has TRBV20-1 and TRBJ2-5; D may correspond to TRBD1 or TRBD2 (7 bases each). This CDR3 region has 14 residues. Per the germline V gene, CDR1 is DFQATT and CDR2 is SNEGSKA (reference sequence). Trimming stripped 3 bases from V and 8 bases from J, with 19 bases between. This chain's CDR3 is CSARDTGEAGTQYF. The CDR3 DNA sequence: TGCAGTGCTAGGGATACAGGGGAAGCGGGAACCCAGTACTTC.

The genes are TRBV7-9 and TRBJ2-7; D is perhaps TRBD2 (6 bases). V was shortened by 4 bases and J by 4 bases, with 20 bases between the two germline ends. The CDR3 runs 16 residues. Per germline, CDR1 SEHNR and CDR2 FQNEAQ (reference sequence). In DNA, the CDR3 is TGTGCCAGCAGCTCCAGGCGGGGAGCAGTACTATACGAGCAGTACTTC. Translated: CASSSRRGAVLYEQYF.

The V and J genes are TRBV7-9 and TRBJ1-6; weak D call: TRBD1 (5 bases). Germline V CDR1 and CDR2: SEHNR, FQNEAQ (reference sequence). Trimming took 2 bases from V and 10 from J, leaving 15 bases between them. The CDR3 totals 15 residues. The DNA for the CDR3 is TGTGCCAGCAGCTTACAGGGAAACAACGAATCACCCCTCCACTTT. It yields the protein CASSLQGNNESPLHF.

This sequence joins TRBV19 and TRBJ1-2; the D is unclear. V lost 3 bases and J 6 bases, leaving 5 bases between the germline ends. From germline, CDR1 is LNHDA and CDR2 SQIVND (reference sequence). The CDR3 loop spans 11 amino acids. The chain's CDR3 is CASSMSHGYTF. The CDR3, as DNA: TGTGCCAGTAGTATGTCACATGGCTACACCTTC.

The rearrangement uses TRBV7-3 and TRBJ2-1; D unresolved. The CDR3 runs to 16 residues. V lost 1 base and J lost 0, with 10 bases in between. Germline V gene sequence: CDR1 SGHTA, CDR2 FQGTGA. CDR3 DNA sequence: TGTGCCAGCAGCTTAAGTGGCGGAAGCTCCTACAATGAGCAGTTCTTC. Translated, it gives CASSLSGGSSYNEQFF.

The V call is TRBV7-6, the J call TRBJ2-7; 8 bases agree with TRBD1. The germline V gene has CDR1 SGHVS and CDR2 FNYEAQ. This CDR3 has 14 amino acids. Germline trimming cut 6 bases from V and 4 bases from J; bases unmatched to any gene: 8. The CDR3 DNA follows: TGTGCCAGCAGTTCCCGGGACAGGTTTTACGAGCAGTACTTC. Protein product: CASSSRDRFYEQYF.

The chain joins TRBV7-6 to TRBJ2-7; D may match TRBD1 or TRBD2 (5 bases each). The length of the CDR3 is 14 residues. Germline-derived CDR1 and CDR2 are SGHVS and FNYEAQ. V was shortened by 5 bases and J by 3 bases, with 14 bases between the two germline ends. DNA for the CDR3: TGTGCCAGCAGCCTCGGGACCCCCGGCTACGAGCAGTACTTC. This encodes CASSLGTPGYEQYF.

This clonotype occurred many times. The rearrangement uses TRBV2 and TRBJ2-1, with TRBD2 matching 14 bases. J lost 0 bases, V lost 8 bases, and 9 bases had no gene match. This CDR3 contains 18 residues. Germline V gene data show CDR1 as SNHLY and CDR2 as FYNNEI. In nucleotides, the CDR3 is TGTGCCAGCGGGACTAGCGGGAGCCAGGGGAGCTCCTACAATGAGCAGTTCTTC. This gives the protein CASGTSGSQGSSYNEQFF.

The chain joins TRBV6-1 to TRBJ1-4; TRBD1 might be the D (5 bases). The CDR3 extends over 14 amino acids. CDR1 is MNHNS and CDR2 is SASEGT in the germline V gene. V gave up 3 bases and J gave up 2 bases, with 7 bases separating them. This chain's CDR3 is CASSEGETNEKLFF. DNA of the CDR3: TGTGCCAGCAGTGAGGGGGAGACTAATGAAAAACTGTTTTTT.

This clonotype is termed medium-sized. This chain joins TRBV2 and TRBJ1-6; D may be TRBD1 (5 bases). The germline gives CDR1 SNHLY, CDR2 FYNNEI. V was trimmed by 10 bases and J by 2 bases, leaving 15 bases between them. This CDR3 contains 15 residues. The CDR3 is CATIRGGTYNSPLHF. CDR3 in DNA: TGTGCCACCATCCGGGGGGGGACCTATAATTCACCCCTCCACTTT.

The genes are TRBV7-9 and TRBJ1-1; 9 bases agree with TRBD1. The CDR3 is 12 amino acids. CDR1 and CDR2 from the germline V gene are SEHNR and FQNEAQ (reference sequence). The V segment lost 5 bases and the J segment 11 bases; nucleotides outside the gene matches: 6. The chain's CDR3 is CASSRDRVDAFF. DNA for the CDR3: TGTGCCAGCAGCAGGGACAGGGTTGATGCTTTCTTT. The variable domain in full, with the rest retrieved from reference TRBV7-9 and TRBJ1-1, is DTGVSQNPRHKITKRGQNVTFRCDPISEHNRLYWYRQTLGQGPEFLTYFQNEAQLEKSRLLSDRFSAERPKGSFSTLEIQRTEQGDSAMYLCASSRDRVDAFFGQGTRLTVV.

The chain is built from TRBV29-1 and TRBJ1-1; a weak D match, TRBD1 (5 bases). This CDR3 spans 10 amino acids. The germline V and J ends were trimmed by 6 bases and 8 bases, with 10 bases remaining between them. The germline V gene has CDR1 SQVTM and CDR2 ANQGSEA. CDR3 in amino acids: CSVIGEEAFF. The CDR3 nucleotides read TGCAGCGTCATAGGGGAGGAAGCTTTCTTT.

This clonotype has only a few counts. The J gene is TRBJ2-5, the V gene TRBV10-3; D ambiguous. The CDR3 has 11 residues. Trimming cost V 0 bases and J 5 bases, with 1 base left between them. Looked up from germline, CDR1 is ENHRY and CDR2 is SYGVKD. The CDR3 region is CAISESETQYF. The DNA for the CDR3 is TGTGCCATCAGTGAGTCGGAGACCCAGTACTTC.

The chain uses TRBV20-1 and TRBJ2-1; the D gene is possibly TRBD2 (6 bases). This CDR3 region has 11 residues. Germline V lookup: CDR1 DFQATT, CDR2 SNEGSKA (reference sequence). CDR3 sequence: CTPGVSNEQFF. For the CDR3, the DNA is TGCACCCCGGGGGTCTCCAATGAGCAGTTCTTC.

The rearrangement links TRBV6-1 to TRBJ2-7; D not certain. V was shortened by 5 bases and J by 9 bases, with 17 bases between the two germline ends. Germline V gene sequence: CDR1 MNHNS, CDR2 SASEGT. The CDR3 totals 13 residues. CDR3 loop: CASSYSSVVTQYV. As DNA, the CDR3 is TGTGCCAGCAGTTACTCGTCCGTGGTTACGCAGTACGTC.

The chain has TRBV29-1 and TRBJ2-3; 9 bases are shared with TRBD1. Trimming cost V 3 bases and J 4 bases; bases outside gene matches: 5. This CDR3 is 14 amino acids long. Germline V gene lookup returns CDR1 SQVTM and CDR2 ANQGSEA. Written as DNA, the CDR3 is TGCAGCGTTGAGTGGGACAGGGTGGCAGATACGCAGTATTTT. Amino acid sequence: CSVEWDRVADTQYF.